These 19 T cell receptor beta chains share one sample of origin, sequenced in a study of cytomegalovirus exposure and HLA in healthy donors (dated by TCRdb to 2015 to 2018). Library creation used the immunoSEQ multiplex PCR assay. For the multiplex PCR, a mixture combining 60 forward primers for TCR Vbeta segments and 13 reverse primers for TCR Jbeta segments was used. TCRdb holds this immuneACCESS table with in-frame rearrangements only. Some clones are missing; in checked studies, unresolved V genes explain under half, and the rest has no known cause. This sample is represented by about 190,000 clones; just under 75% of them were singletons. The ten largest clonotypes hold approximately 2.8% of the sample. Sequenced: PBMCs. Receptors were obtained from a woman in her twenties or thirties in good health and CMV-seropositive.

This clone was found a few times. The rearrangement links TRBV7-6 to TRBJ1-5; 9 nucleotides match TRBD1. The CDR3 contains 14 residues. CDR1 is SGHVS, CDR2 FNYEAQ, per germline. The J segment lost 5 bases and the V segment lost 6 bases, leaving 5 bases of the junction unmatched. CDR3 amino acids: CASSKTGGDQPQHF. CDR3 DNA: TGTGCCAGCAGTAAGACAGGGGGTGATCAGCCCCAGCATTTT.

This clone was counted a few times. The chain uses TRBV7-6 and TRBJ2-7, with 12 bases identical to TRBD2. CDR3 length: 16 amino acids. The J segment lost 2 bases and the V segment lost 5 bases, leaving 7 bases of the junction unmatched. Germline loops: CDR1 SGHVS, CDR2 FNYEAQ. CDR3 nucleotides: TGTGCCAGCAGCCCCACTAGCGGGAGGAGGGCCTACGAGCAGTACTTC. The encoded protein is CASSPTSGRRAYEQYF.

The chain carries TRBV6-5 and TRBJ1-2; 8 bases match TRBD1. The CDR3 has 14 amino acids. Germline V CDR1 and CDR2: MNHEY, SVGAGI. The ends lost 6 bases at V and 4 bases at J; junction bases unmatched: 7. This CDR3 is CASSPTGVGYGYTF. The DNA of the CDR3 is TGTGCCAGCAGCCCGACAGGGGTTGGCTATGGCTACACCTTC.

V is TRBV14 and J is TRBJ1-5; possibly TRBD1 for D (6 bases). The germline V and J ends were trimmed by 5 bases and 9 bases, with 14 bases remaining between them. Germline CDR1 and CDR2: SGHDN and FVKESK. CDR3 length: 13 residues. The CDR3 reads CASSEDSSRPQHF. The CDR3 DNA reads TGTGCCAGCAGCGAGGACAGTTCCCGGCCCCAGCATTTT.

This clone occurred a few times. The chain uses TRBV20-1 and TRBJ2-7; the D is unclear. Trimming took off 6 bases at V and 5 bases at J, with 11 bases between the two ends. The CDR3 contains 11 residues. Germline V gives CDR1 DFQATT, CDR2 SNEGSKA (reference sequence). The CDR3 loop is CSARPRDEQYF. CDR3 coding DNA: TGCAGTGCCCGTCCAAGAGACGAGCAGTACTTC.

A single count supports this clone. The chain recombines TRBV19 with TRBJ2-1, with 8 nucleotides matching TRBD1. CDR3 length equals 15 residues. The junction had 9 bases not matched to a gene; V was cut back by 5 bases and J by 6 bases. Germline-derived CDR1 and CDR2 are LNHDA and SQIVND (reference sequence). The CDR3 protein is CASSFGQGDLNEQFF. The CDR3 nucleotides read TGTGCCAGTAGTTTCGGACAGGGAGATCTCAATGAGCAGTTCTTC.

The count of this clone is one. The chain joins TRBV6-1 to TRBJ2-7, with D uncertain. The germline V gene encodes CDR1 MNHNS and CDR2 SASEGT. The CDR3 is 13 amino acids. The V gene lost 2 bases and the J gene lost 2 bases, with 7 bases spanning the gap. CDR3 DNA sequence: TGTGCCAGCAGTGAACAGTCAACCTACGAGCAGTACTTC. Translation: CASSEQSTYEQYF.

The chain employs TRBV7-9 and TRBJ1-2; D ambiguous. Germline V lookup: CDR1 SEHNR, CDR2 FQNEAQ (reference sequence). V was pared by 1 base and J by 4 bases, with 13 bases between. CDR3 size: 15 residues. The DNA for the CDR3 is TGTGCCAGCAGCTTAGAAGCGGTGGCGAGCTATGGCTACACCTTC. Translating it yields CASSLEAVASYGYTF.

The CDR3 loop is CASRLTIKGREGYTF. The CDR3 DNA is TGTGCCAGCAGATTGACAATCAAGGGGAGGGAGGGCTACACCTTC. The rearrangement links TRBV28 to TRBJ1-2, with D possibly matching TRBD1 (5 bases). The V and J ends lost 6 bases and 8 bases respectively, with 22 bases between them. CDR1 and CDR2 (germline): MDHEN, SYDVKM. The CDR3 sequence is 15 residues long.

This clone was recorded only once. This chain links TRBV5-1 with TRBJ2-7, with 8 bases lining up with TRBD1. V dropped 2 bases and J dropped 4; count of bases not matched to a gene: 8. This CDR3 has 15 amino acids. Germline CDR1 is SGHRS and CDR2 is YFSETQ. For the CDR3, the DNA is TGCGCCAGCAGCTTTACACAGGGGGAAGGTTACGAGCAGTACTTC. The encoded protein is CASSFTQGEGYEQYF.

J is TRBJ2-3 and V is TRBV7-9, with TRBD2 matching 8 bases. Germline V gene lookup returns CDR1 SEHNR and CDR2 FQNEAQ (reference sequence). The CDR3 covers 14 residues. V was pared by 5 bases and J by 4 bases, with 5 bases of the junction left unmatched. CDR3 protein: CASSPTRGADTQYF. The CDR3 nucleotides are TGTGCCAGCAGCCCCACGCGGGGGGCAGATACGCAGTATTTT.

In this sample, this clone turned up once. This chain uses TRBV4-2 with TRBJ2-3; 14 nucleotides line up with TRBD2. Per germline, CDR1 LGHNA and CDR2 YNFKEQ. V trimming: 0 bases; J trimming: 3 bases; junction bases outside the gene matches: 8. This CDR3 comprises 19 residues. Here the CDR3 DNA reads TGTGCCAGCAGCCAAGATCGAGTTAGGACTAGCGGGAGGACAGATACGCAGTATTTT. This gives the protein CASSQDRVRTSGRTDTQYF.

This sequence joins TRBV28 and TRBJ1-2, with D uncertain. Germline V gene sequence: CDR1 MDHEN, CDR2 SYDVKM. V lost 5 bases to trimming and J lost 4 bases, with 11 bases between them. The CDR3 contains 13 residues. CDR3 sequence: CASSIEGGYGYTF. In nucleotides, the CDR3 is TGTGCCAGCAGTATCGAGGGAGGCTATGGCTACACCTTC.

The table lists this clone with a few counts. The rearrangement joins TRBV5-1 to TRBJ1-1; no firm D call. This CDR3 is built from 13 residues. Germline V gene data show CDR1 as SGHRS and CDR2 as YFSETQ. V was clipped by 5 bases and J by 8 bases, with 16 bases between them. Here the CDR3 reads CASSLSRESEAFF. The CDR3 DNA is TGCGCCAGCAGTCTCTCGCGGGAATCGGAAGCTTTCTTT.

The gene calls are TRBV28 and TRBJ2-7, with a possible D match to TRBD1 (7 bases). Germline CDR1 MDHEN, CDR2 SYDVKM. V dropped 5 bases and J dropped 7 bases, with 21 bases sitting between them. The CDR3 runs 15 residues. This CDR3 is CASSIPGQRAGEQYF. The DNA of the CDR3 is TGTGCCAGCAGTATCCCGGGACAGAGGGCGGGAGAGCAGTACTTC.

The chain links TRBV5-8 to TRBJ2-3; D gene ambiguous. The germline gives CDR1 SGHTS, CDR2 YDEGEE. The CDR3 totals 9 residues. V was pared by 7 bases and J by 7 bases, with 4 bases between. The CDR3 DNA reads as TGTGCCAGCCGTAATACGCAGTATTTT. Amino acids: CASRNTQYF.

The gene calls are TRBV7-2 and TRBJ1-1; D uncertain. The CDR3 covers 13 residues. V lost 2 bases and J 2 bases, leaving 6 bases between the germline ends. From germline, CDR1 is SGHTA and CDR2 FQGNSA. The DNA for the CDR3 is TGTGCCAGCAGCTTATACAGAAACACTGAAGCTTTCTTT. Its protein product is CASSLYRNTEAFF.

The chain has TRBV6-5 and TRBJ2-6; D uncertain. The CDR3 runs 15 residues. V was trimmed by 6 bases and J by 0 bases, leaving 9 bases between them. In germline, CDR1 is MNHEY, CDR2 SVGAGI. The CDR3 spells CASSPRASGANVLTF. The CDR3 DNA reads as TGTGCCAGCAGCCCCCGCGCCTCTGGGGCCAACGTCCTGACTTTC.

The chain carries TRBV10-1 and TRBJ2-5; D possibly corresponds to TRBD1 (5 bases). The CDR3 covers 13 residues. V dropped 7 bases and J dropped 5 bases, with 14 bases sitting between them. Looked up from germline, CDR1 is WNHNN and CDR2 is SYGVQD (reference sequence). Written as DNA, the CDR3 is TGCGCCAGCAAGCCAGGGCCCCCGGAGACCCAGTACTTC. As protein: CASKPGPPETQYF.